The 17 T cell receptor beta chains presented below share a single source sample, sequenced in a study of blood T cell repertoires in COVID-19. Profiled with immunoSEQ multiplex PCR; TCRdb holds only in-frame clones, not every one. The sample has hundreds of thousands of clones, approximately 90% seen once. Sample: peripheral blood. Receptor source: a woman in her thirties or forties who had recovered from COVID-19.

CDR3 protein: CAISGTSGSFGTGELFF. The CDR3 coding sequence is TGTGCCATCAGCGGGACTAGCGGGAGTTTTGGCACCGGGGAGCTGTTTTTT. J is TRBJ2-2 and V is TRBV10-3; 14 nucleotides line up with TRBD2. Germline CDR1 ENHRY, CDR2 SYGVKD. The V segment lost 6 bases and the J segment 4 bases; nucleotides outside the gene matches: 7. CDR3 length equals 17 residues.

The chain uses TRBV14 and TRBJ1-2; a weak D match, TRBD1 (5 bases). V lost 0 bases to trimming and J lost 6 bases, with 17 bases between them. The CDR3 loop spans 16 amino acids. Germline V CDR1 and CDR2: SGHDN, FVKESK. The DNA of the CDR3 is TGTGCCAGCAGCCAAGATGTTGGCCCCCTGGGGCATGGCTACACCTTC. Amino acid sequence: CASSQDVGPLGHGYTF.

This chain joins TRBV6-2 or TRBV6-3 and TRBJ2-1, with 10 bases identical to TRBD2. V was clipped by 4 bases and J by 8 bases; unmatched bases: 14. The CDR3 covers 17 residues. Germline CDR1 MNHEY, CDR2 SVGEGT. The CDR3 bases are TGTGCCAGCAGTTTCCCCAGCGGGAGGGCCCAGGGAGATGAGCAGTTCTTC. Translation: CASSFPSGRAQGDEQFF.

The chain has TRBV5-5 and TRBJ2-1, with TRBD2 matching over 7 bases. This CDR3 is built from 15 residues. V was pared by 6 bases and J by 2 bases, with 8 bases of the junction left unmatched. Germline V gene sequence: CDR1 SGHKS, CDR2 YYEKEE (reference sequence). CDR3 amino acids: CASTSSGTTYNEQFF. The CDR3 DNA reads TGTGCCAGCACCTCCTCCGGGACTACCTACAATGAGCAGTTCTTC. Complete variable domain (other parts from reference TRBV5-5 and TRBJ2-1): DAGVTQSPTHLIKTRGQQVTLRCSPISGHKSVSWYQQVLGQGPQFIFQYYEKEERGRGNFPDRFSARQFPNYSSELNVNALLLGDSALYLCASTSSGTTYNEQFFGPGTRLTVL.

This clone was seen only once. This rearrangement joins TRBV5-1 to TRBJ2-1; D might be TRBD2 (5 bases). The germline V gene has CDR1 SGHRS and CDR2 YFSETQ. The CDR3 runs to 16 residues. Deletions cut 0 bases from V and 0 bases from J, with 10 bases between. For the CDR3, the DNA is TGCGCCAGCAGCTTGGGCACTAGGAGCTCCTACAATGAGCAGTTCTTC. Its translation is CASSLGTRSSYNEQFF. Full variable domain (missing parts from reference TRBV5-1 and TRBJ2-1): KAGVTQTPRYLIKTRGQQVTLSCSPISGHRSVSWYQQTPGQGLQFLFEYFSETQRNKGNFPGRFSGRQFSNSRSEMNVSTLELGDSALYLCASSLGTRSSYNEQFFGPGTRLTVL.

The V gene is TRBV7-9, the J gene TRBJ1-2; D is perhaps TRBD1 (5 bases). Per germline, CDR1 SEHNR and CDR2 FQNEAQ (reference sequence). V lost 5 bases to trimming and J lost 7 bases, with 14 bases between them. This CDR3 has 13 amino acids. CDR3 sequence: CASSRGSAGGYTF. The CDR3 coding sequence is TGTGCCAGCAGCCGGGGGTCGGCCGGTGGCTACACCTTC.

The chain couples TRBV3-1 (or the pseudogene TRBV3-2) to TRBJ1-2; possibly TRBD1 for D (6 bases). CDR3 size: 16 residues. Trimming removed 0 bases at V and 5 bases at J, with 16 bases between. Germline loops: CDR1 LGHDT, CDR2 YNNKEL (reference sequence). Here the CDR3 reads CASSQERGRGGYGYTF. CDR3 DNA: TGTGCCAGCAGCCAAGAAAGGGGGAGGGGAGGGTATGGCTACACCTTC.

V is TRBV7-9 and J is TRBJ1-1, with D maybe TRBD1 (5 bases). The V and J ends lost 0 bases and 11 bases respectively, with 10 bases between them. This CDR3 spans 12 amino acids. Looked up from germline, CDR1 is SEHNR and CDR2 is FQNEAQ (reference sequence). CDR3 sequence: CASSLAGGGAFF. The CDR3 nucleotides are TGTGCCAGCAGCTTAGCGGGTGGGGGGGCTTTCTTT.

The CDR3 region has the DNA TGTGCCAGCTCACCAGGGCTAGCGGGAGCCCGCACAGATACGCAGTATTTT. It yields the protein CASSPGLAGARTDTQYF. The chain employs TRBV18 and TRBJ2-3; 10 bases fit TRBD2. The V gene end was trimmed by 2 bases and the J gene end by 1 base; junction bases not matched to a gene: 6. CDR3 length equals 17 residues. Germline CDR1 and CDR2: KGHSH and LQKENI.

The chain couples TRBV16 to TRBJ1-2, with TRBD1 as a possible D gene (6 bases). The CDR3 length is 13 residues. With 1 base removed from V and 10 bases from J, the gap between germline ends came to 13 bases. Germline V CDR1 and CDR2: KGHSY, FQNENV. CDR3 region: CASSQFARGAYTF. The CDR3, as DNA: TGTGCCAGCAGCCAATTTGCCAGGGGCGCCTACACCTTC.

Points on this clone: Other DNA variants within this sample encode the same CDR3. The rearrangement links TRBV5-1 to TRBJ2-7; D possibly corresponds to TRBD2 (6 bases). The CDR3 is 15 residues long. CDR1 and CDR2 from the germline V gene are SGHRS and YFSETQ. V was shortened by 0 bases and J by 0 bases, with 10 bases between the two germline ends. The CDR3 DNA sequence: TGCGCCAGCAGCTTGGGTTCCGGGGGCTCCTACGAGCAGTACTTC. Its translation is CASSLGSGGSYEQYF. The full variable domain, in which reference TRBV5-1 and TRBJ2-7 provide the parts outside the CDR3, is KAGVTQTPRYLIKTRGQQVTLSCSPISGHRSVSWYQQTPGQGLQFLFEYFSETQRNKGNFPGRFSGRQFSNSRSEMNVSTLELGDSALYLCASSLGSGGSYEQYFGPGTRLTVT.

V and J are TRBV7-2 and TRBJ1-3; D is undetermined. The CDR3 length is 15 residues. The germline V gene encodes CDR1 SGHTA and CDR2 FQGNSA. Trimming stripped 0 bases from V and 9 bases from J, with 15 bases between. The CDR3 sequence: CASSLAAHSTGTIYF. The CDR3 nucleotides read TGTGCCAGCAGCTTAGCCGCTCATTCTACGGGCACCATATATTTT.

The chain carries TRBV6-5 and TRBJ1-2; 7 bases agree with TRBD1. The junction had 0 bases not matched to a gene; V was cut back by 2 bases and J by 0 bases. This CDR3 spans 14 amino acids. Germline CDR1 MNHEY, CDR2 SVGAGI. In DNA, the CDR3 is TGTGCCAGCAGTTACGGGACAGCTAACTATGGCTACACCTTC. The encoded protein is CASSYGTANYGYTF.

The V gene is TRBV25-1, the J gene TRBJ1-6, with D possibly TRBD1 on 5 matching bases. The CDR3 loop spans 15 amino acids. The germline CDR1 and CDR2 sequences are MGHDK and SYGVNS. V dropped 2 bases and J dropped 9 bases, with 14 bases sitting between them. This chain's CDR3 is CASSERAAGGSPLHF. In DNA, the CDR3 is TGTGCCAGCAGTGAACGGGCGGCGGGGGGTTCACCCCTCCACTTT.

Here the CDR3 reads CASSHETGPRGTQYF. The CDR3 nucleotides are TGTGCCAGCAGCCACGAGACAGGGCCCCGGGGGACCCAGTACTTC. The rearrangement uses TRBV14 and TRBJ2-5; 7 bases map to TRBD1. The ends lost 3 bases at V and 7 bases at J; junction bases unmatched: 11. The CDR3 extends over 15 amino acids. In germline, CDR1 is SGHDN, CDR2 FVKESK.

The chain recombines TRBV30 with TRBJ1-5; tentative D call: TRBD1 (6 bases). Germline loops: CDR1 GTSNPN, CDR2 SVGIG (reference sequence). Trimming took 1 base from V and 5 from J, leaving 12 bases between them. This CDR3 has 14 amino acids. In DNA, the CDR3 is TGTGCCTGGAGTGGCGGACAGAACTATCAGCCCCAGCATTTT. Protein product: CAWSGGQNYQPQHF.

V is TRBV6-5 and J is TRBJ1-1, with D uncertain. The CDR3 runs to 11 residues. The germline V gene has CDR1 MNHEY and CDR2 SVGAGI. Trimming removed 7 bases from V and 10 bases from J, with 13 bases in between. CDR3 protein: CASIPGNVAFF. DNA for the CDR3: TGTGCCAGCATCCCGGGGAATGTAGCTTTCTTT.